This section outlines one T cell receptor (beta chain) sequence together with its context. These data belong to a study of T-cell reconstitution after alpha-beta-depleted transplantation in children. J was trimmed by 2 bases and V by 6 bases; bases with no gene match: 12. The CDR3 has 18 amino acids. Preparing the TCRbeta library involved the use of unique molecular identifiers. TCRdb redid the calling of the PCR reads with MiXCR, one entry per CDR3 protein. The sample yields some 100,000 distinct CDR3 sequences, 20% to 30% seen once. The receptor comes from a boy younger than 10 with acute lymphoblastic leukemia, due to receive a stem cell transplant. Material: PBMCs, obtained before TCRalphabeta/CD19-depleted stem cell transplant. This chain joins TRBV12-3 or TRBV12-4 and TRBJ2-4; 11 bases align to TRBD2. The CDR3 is CASSIETSGRLTKNIQYF. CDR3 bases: TGTGCCAGCAGCATAGAAACTAGCGGGAGATTAACCAAAAACATTCAGTACTTC.